This is a list of T cell receptor beta chains from one sample in a study of CD8 T cells in Susac syndrome. TCRdb reprocessed the immunoSEQ multiplex PCR reads with MiXCR, giving one entry per CDR3 protein. The repertoire holds fewer than 80,000 distinct CDR3 sequences, with 85% to 95% as singletons. The sample comprised CD8+ T cells from PBMCs. These receptors were taken from a human donor with multiple sclerosis. Both conserved end residues are part of each CDR3. A D gene is named only where the DNA matches it firmly. Size tells how often a clone was seen (once, few, many) or the class of an expanded clone, and some rows leave it out.

cdr3_aa cdr3_nt j_call v_call d_call clone_size
CSARVLVQGQAIIYGYTF TGCAGTGCTAGAGTTTTGGTGCAGGGACAAGCTATCATCTATGGCTACACCTTC TRBJ1-2 TRBV20-1 - once
CASSRSGLVEQFF TGTGCCAGCAGTCGATCCGGACTAGTCGAGCAGTTCTTC TRBJ2-1 TRBV9 TRBD2 few
CATSGASHEQYF TGTGCCACCAGTGGGGCCTCCCACGAGCAGTACTTC TRBJ2-7 TRBV24-1 - -
CASSPTSGGRDTQYF TGTGCCAGCAGCCCGACTAGCGGGGGGAGAGATACGCAGTATTTT TRBJ2-3 TRBV7-6 TRBD2 -
CASSGPDGNNEQFF TGTGCCAGCAGCGGACCGGACGGCAACAATGAGCAGTTCTTC TRBJ2-1 TRBV13 - -
CASSLPGANEQFF TGTGCCAGCAGCCTGCCCGGGGCAAATGAGCAGTTCTTC TRBJ2-1 TRBV3-1 - once
CASKPVSGGAWFF TGTGCCAGCAAACCCGTTTCCGGGGGAGCGTGGTTCTTC TRBJ2-1 TRBV11-1 - -
CASSPGTWADTQYF TGTGCCAGCAGTCCGGGGACATGGGCAGATACGCAGTATTTT TRBJ2-3 TRBV27 - -
CASRRESLAGYDEQFF TGTGCCAGCAGAAGAGAATCCCTAGCGGGGTATGATGAGCAGTTCTTC TRBJ2-1 TRBV6-2/TRBV6-3 TRBD2 -
CATSDPGQGGGYTF TGTGCCACCAGTGACCCTGGACAGGGTGGTGGCTACACCTTC TRBJ1-2 TRBV24-1 TRBD1 -
CASSVGTGGAMDTQYF TGTGCCAGCAGCGTAGGCACTGGAGGGGCTATGGATACGCAGTATTTT TRBJ2-3 TRBV9 - -
CSVEDLQALPYGYTF TGCAGCGTTGAAGACCTACAGGCGCTACCCTATGGCTACACCTTC TRBJ1-2 TRBV29-1 - -
CASSDGLFNEQFF TGTGCCAGCAGCGACGGACTCTTCAATGAGCAGTTCTTC TRBJ2-1 TRBV5-4 - -
CASSAGIEQFF TGTGCCAGCAGTGCGGGGATAGAGCAGTTCTTC TRBJ2-1 TRBV27 - -
CASSQDLLSEQFF TGTGCCAGCAGCCAAGACCTCCTGAGTGAGCAGTTCTTC TRBJ2-1 TRBV3-1 - -
CASTSGQSVYEQYF TGTGCCAGCACCTCGGGACAGAGCGTCTACGAGCAGTACTTC TRBJ2-7 TRBV27 TRBD1 once
CASSYSTDASTDTQYF TGTGCCAGCAGTTACTCGACGGATGCTAGCACAGATACGCAGTATTTT TRBJ2-3 TRBV6-5 - -
CASSPRTGPSYEQYF TGTGCCAGCAGCCCCCGGACAGGACCTTCCTACGAGCAGTACTTC TRBJ2-7 TRBV13 TRBD1 few
CASSLAPRPGYTF TGTGCCAGCAGCTTAGCCCCCAGGCCCGGCTACACCTTC TRBJ1-2 TRBV7-9 - -
CASSRTLAGGGVSTDTQYF TGTGCCAGCAGCCGAACTCTAGCGGGGGGTGGCGTTAGCACAGATACGCAGTATTTT TRBJ2-3 TRBV11-2 TRBD2 -
CATSRGSGRVGSYEQYF TGTGCCACCAGCAGAGGAAGCGGGAGGGTGGGATCCTACGAGCAGTACTTC TRBJ2-7 TRBV15 TRBD2 -
CASSLDWDTYEQYF TGTGCCAGCAGCTTAGATTGGGACACCTACGAGCAGTACTTC TRBJ2-7 TRBV7-9 - -
CASSDNEQYF TGTGCCAGCAGTGACAACGAGCAGTACTTC TRBJ2-7 TRBV28 - -
CASSGIDRGTYNEQFF TGCGCCAGCAGCGGAATTGACAGGGGCACCTACAATGAGCAGTTCTTC TRBJ2-1 TRBV5-1 TRBD1 -
CASSLSGTSSNEQFF TGTGCCAGCAGCCTTAGCGGGACCTCGTCCAATGAGCAGTTCTTC TRBJ2-1 TRBV7-8 TRBD2 -
CATSTGGQSYNEQFF TGTGCCACCAGCACAGGGGGCCAGTCCTACAATGAGCAGTTCTTC TRBJ2-1 TRBV15 TRBD1 once
CATSREGRSYEQYF TGTGCCACCAGCAGAGAGGGCAGAAGCTACGAGCAGTACTTC TRBJ2-7 TRBV15 - -
CATSRDRGETQYF TGTGCCACCAGCAGAGACAGGGGGGAGACCCAGTACTTC TRBJ2-5 TRBV15 TRBD1 -
CASSLKEELANEQFF TGTGCCAGCAGCTTGAAGGAGGAACTAGCCAATGAGCAGTTCTTC TRBJ2-1 TRBV7-9 - -
CSAYPLAGELFF TGCAGTGCTTACCCCTTAGCCGGGGAGCTGTTTTTT TRBJ2-2 TRBV20-1 - -
CSVETGTVSGANVLTF TGCAGCGTTGAAACAGGGACAGTCTCTGGGGCCAACGTCCTGACTTTC TRBJ2-6 TRBV29-1 TRBD1 -
CASSVSGGTYNEQFF TGTGCCAGCAGCGTCAGTGGGGGGACCTACAATGAGCAGTTCTTC TRBJ2-1 TRBV7-8 - -
CSAPHVRAPYEQYF TGCAGTGCCCCACATGTCAGGGCACCCTACGAGCAGTACTTC TRBJ2-7 TRBV20-1 - -
CASSQERQGAYEQYF TGCGCCAGCAGCCAAGAAAGACAGGGGGCCTACGAGCAGTACTTC TRBJ2-7 TRBV4-1 TRBD1 few
CASSLGGDEQFF TGTGCCAGCAGTTTAGGGGGGGATGAGCAGTTCTTC TRBJ2-1 TRBV27 TRBD2 -
CASSSGLGPGSEQFF TGTGCCAGCAGCTCTGGACTAGGCCCTGGGTCTGAGCAGTTCTTC TRBJ2-1 TRBV7-2 TRBD2 -
CASSLAGPGQGMYRDTQYF TGTGCCAGCAGCTTAGCGGGCCCGGGACAGGGAATGTATAGGGATACGCAGTATTTT TRBJ2-3 TRBV7-2 TRBD1 -
CASTVRTGGPSSYEQYF TGCGCCAGCACGGTTCGGACAGGGGGCCCGAGCTCCTACGAGCAGTACTTC TRBJ2-7 TRBV23-1 TRBD1 once
CASSPLGVEGETQYF TGTGCCAGCAGCCCTTTGGGGGTCGAGGGAGAGACCCAGTACTTC TRBJ2-5 TRBV3-1 - -
CASSSEAYSNQPQHF TGTGCCAGCAGTTCTGAAGCATATAGCAATCAGCCCCAGCATTTT TRBJ1-5 TRBV6-5 - -
CASRPGTEDPSSGANVLTF TGCGCCAGCAGACCCGGGACGGAAGATCCTAGCTCTGGGGCCAACGTCCTGACTTTC TRBJ2-6 TRBV23-1 - -
CSLTYIAGSVDTQYF TGCAGTTTAACTTACATAGCGGGATCGGTAGATACGCAGTATTTT TRBJ2-3 TRBV20-1 TRBD2 -
CASALEEAYEQYF TGTGCCAGCGCGCTCGAAGAAGCCTACGAGCAGTACTTC TRBJ2-7 TRBV28 - -
CASSLVVGGTHEAFF TGTGCCAGCAGCTTAGTAGTTGGGGGCACTCATGAAGCTTTCTTT TRBJ1-1 TRBV7-6 - -
CASSENIQAFLYEQYF TGTGCCAGCAGTGAAAACATACAGGCCTTCCTCTACGAGCAGTACTTC TRBJ2-7 TRBV6-1 - -
CASSPPWFF TGTGCCAGCAGCCCTCCATGGTTCTTC TRBJ2-1 TRBV12-3/TRBV12-4 - -
CASSQPGQVENTEAFF TGCGCCAGCAGTCAACCAGGACAGGTTGAGAACACTGAAGCTTTCTTT TRBJ1-1 TRBV23-1 TRBD1 -
CASSLTGGDTDTQYF TGTGCCAGCAGTTTAACAGGCGGGGACACAGATACGCAGTATTTT TRBJ2-3 TRBV12-3/TRBV12-4 - few
CASSDGQGRTEAFF TGTGCCAGCAGCGACGGACAGGGGAGGACTGAAGCTTTCTTT TRBJ1-1 TRBV7-3 TRBD1 -